This TCR beta chain was sequenced in a study of blood T cell repertoires in COVID-19. As handled by the study authors: The authors estimated nucleated cell counts from reference gene primer amplification. Libraries were prepared by immunoSEQ multiplex PCR; TCRdb keeps only in-frame clonotypes and omits some of them. That table is the source of V, J and clone size, and D and trimming were worked out from the DNA. The table records about 230,000 clones, roughly four fifths of them present only once. The CDR3 consists of 13 residues. Trimming took 2 bases from V and 4 from J, leaving 5 bases between them. Germline CDR1 reads SEHNR; CDR2 reads FQNEAQ (reference sequence).

The clonotype was recovered from a man aged 45-65 years with active or convalescent COVID-19. The sample taken for sequencing was peripheral blood. V gene TRBV7-9 combines with J gene TRBJ1-4; the D is unclear. This CDR3 is CASSLRGNEKLFF. CDR3 bases: TGTGCCAGCAGCTTACGGGGTAATGAAAAACTGTTTTTT.